The clone carrying this TCR beta chain came up a few times. Its antigen is currently unknown. This entry is derived from a study of T-cell memory formation after mild COVID-19. UMIs and sample barcodes were carried by the TCR alpha and TCR beta cDNA libraries that 5'RACE produced using constant-segment primers. One entry per CDR3 protein results from TCRdb running MiXCR on the 5' RACE reads. The sample consists of 290,000 or so distinct CDR3 sequences, roughly a fifth of them appearing once. Overall study results and limits: There were some responding clones in pre-infection memory, which suggested that cross-reactive memory had joined.

Germline V lookup: CDR1 SQVTM, CDR2 ANQGSEA. With V trimmed by 6 bases and J by 3 bases, 6 bases remained unmatched. The CDR3 is 14 amino acids. The source material was PBMCs or a T cell subset sorted from them (not recorded which). J is TRBJ2-1 and V is TRBV29-1, with 9 bases matching TRBD2. This TCR was recovered from a man aged 18 to 35 who had mild COVID-19 (a few samples of this study predate the infection). Cell type and time point are not known. The CDR3 nucleotides are TGCAGCGTGCCTGGGCGGGGGGGCTACAATGAGCAGTTCTTC. Translating it yields CSVPGRGGYNEQFF.